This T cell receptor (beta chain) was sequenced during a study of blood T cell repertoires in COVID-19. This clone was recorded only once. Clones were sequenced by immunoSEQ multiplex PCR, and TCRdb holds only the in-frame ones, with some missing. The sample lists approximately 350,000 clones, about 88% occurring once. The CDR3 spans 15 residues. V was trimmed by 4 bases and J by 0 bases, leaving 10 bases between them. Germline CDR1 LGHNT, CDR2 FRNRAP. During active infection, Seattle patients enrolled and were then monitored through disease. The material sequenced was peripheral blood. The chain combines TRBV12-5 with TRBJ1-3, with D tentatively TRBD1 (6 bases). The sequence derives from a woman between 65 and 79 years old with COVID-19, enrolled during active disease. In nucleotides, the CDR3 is TGTGCTAGTGGTTCACAGGGCCTCTCTGGAAACACCATATATTTT. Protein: CASGSQGLSGNTIYF.